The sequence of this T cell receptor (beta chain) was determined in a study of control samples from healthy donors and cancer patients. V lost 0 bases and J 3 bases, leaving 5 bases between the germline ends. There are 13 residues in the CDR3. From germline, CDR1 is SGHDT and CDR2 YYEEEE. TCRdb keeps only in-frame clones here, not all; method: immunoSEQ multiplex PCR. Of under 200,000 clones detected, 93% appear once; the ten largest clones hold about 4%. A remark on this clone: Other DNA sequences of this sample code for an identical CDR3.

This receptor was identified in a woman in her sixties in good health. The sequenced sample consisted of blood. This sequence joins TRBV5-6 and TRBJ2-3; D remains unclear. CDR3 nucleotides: TGTGCCAGCAGCTTGGGAAGGACAGATACGCAGTATTTT. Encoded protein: CASSLGRTDTQYF.